Listed below are T cell receptor beta chains from one sample, sequenced in a study of response to subunit inactivated influenza vaccine. From the RT-PCR reads, TCRdb called clonotypes with MiXCR, one entry per CDR3 protein. This table has 150,000 to 200,000 distinct CDR3 sequences, over 8.5% appearing once. The sample consisted of CD8+ T cells sorted from PBMCs, taken approximately 25 months after vaccination. The receptors originated from a man aged 50 to 75 who received an inactivated influenza vaccine. CDR3s include the opening cysteine and the closing phenylalanine or tryptophan. D genes are given only for firm matches. A clone size is listed for some rows: how often the clone was seen (once, few, many), or a class if it is expanded.

clone_size	v_call	j_call	d_call	cdr3_aa	cdr3_nt
few	TRBV9	TRBJ2-7	.	CASSGNSYEQYF	TGTGCCAGCAGCGGTAACTCCTACGAGCAGTACTTC
few	TRBV7-9	TRBJ2-1	.	CASSLEAAYNEQFF	TGTGCCAGCAGCTTAGAGGCAGCCTACAATGAGCAGTTCTTC
.	TRBV12-3/TRBV12-4	TRBJ2-1	.	CASSPRSLPYNEQFF	TGTGCCAGCAGTCCCCGGTCTCTCCCCTACAATGAGCAGTTCTTC
few	TRBV20-1	TRBJ2-7	.	CSASGRDQTFYEQYF	TGCAGTGCTAGCGGCAGGGACCAAACCTTCTACGAGCAGTACTTC
.	TRBV29-1	TRBJ2-5	.	CSVEDLQGLQETQYF	TGCAGCGTTGAAGATCTGCAAGGGCTCCAAGAGACCCAGTACTTC
.	TRBV11-2	TRBJ2-1	.	CASSFHPGGSDNEQFF	TGTGCCAGCAGCTTTCACCCCGGGGGTAGTGACAATGAGCAGTTCTTC
few	TRBV24-1	TRBJ2-1	.	CATSDGIADFF	TGTGCCACCAGTGATGGAATAGCGGACTTCTTC
few	TRBV9	TRBJ1-1	.	CASSVSGGSVNTEAFF	TGTGCCAGCAGCGTAAGCGGGGGAAGTGTGAACACTGAAGCTTTCTTT
.	TRBV29-1	TRBJ2-3	TRBD1	CSDDTGGVSDTQYF	TGCAGCGATGATACAGGGGGCGTATCAGATACGCAGTATTTT
few	TRBV6-2/TRBV6-3	TRBJ2-7	TRBD2	CASSYSGLAGDRPYEQYF	TGTGCCAGCAGTTACTCCGGGCTAGCGGGAGATCGGCCCTACGAGCAGTACTTC
.	TRBV2	TRBJ2-7	.	CASRDVGTYEQYF	TGTGCCAGCCGGGACGTAGGAACCTACGAGCAGTACTTC
.	TRBV12-3/TRBV12-4	TRBJ2-1	.	CASSLDNRYNEQFF	TGTGCCAGCAGTTTAGATAATCGGTACAATGAGCAGTTCTTC
.	TRBV7-2	TRBJ2-7	.	CASSLDTRLDEQYF	TGTGCCAGCAGCTTAGACACACGTTTGGACGAGCAGTACTTC
few	TRBV4-2	TRBJ1-1	.	CASSPNQGFTEAFF	TGTGCCAGCAGCCCGAACCAGGGGTTCACTGAAGCTTTCTTT
few	TRBV10-1	TRBJ2-2	TRBD2	CASRVAGGNTGELFF	TGCGCCAGCAGAGTAGCGGGAGGGAACACCGGGGAGCTGTTTTTT
.	TRBV7-9	TRBJ2-5	TRBD2	CASSVRTSGSQETQYF	TGTGCCAGCAGCGTTCGGACTAGCGGGAGCCAAGAGACCCAGTACTTC
.	TRBV29-1	TRBJ2-1	TRBD1	CSAHRDRGNNEQFF	TGCAGCGCTCACCGGGACAGGGGGAACAATGAGCAGTTCTTC
.	TRBV4-3	TRBJ1-5	.	CASSQDLLLQPQHF	TGCGCCAGCAGCCAAGACCTCCTACTGCAGCCCCAGCATTTT
few	TRBV7-9	TRBJ2-7	.	CASSQSGSGAYEQYF	TGTGCCAGCAGCCAAAGCGGATCAGGAGCCTACGAGCAGTACTTC
.	TRBV11-2	TRBJ2-5	.	CASSLGATPARETQYF	TGTGCCAGCAGCTTAGGGGCCACCCCAGCAAGGGAGACCCAGTACTTC
.	TRBV29-1	TRBJ2-2	.	CSVVGGDTGELFF	TGCAGCGTTGTTGGCGGGGACACCGGGGAGCTGTTTTTT
.	TRBV28	TRBJ2-3	.	CASSFSLGGPDTQYF	TGTGCCAGCAGTTTTAGTTTAGGGGGTCCGGATACGCAGTATTTT
medium-sized	TRBV12-5	TRBJ2-1	TRBD2	CASGTTSGGDEQFF	TGTGCTAGTGGCACGACTAGCGGGGGAGATGAGCAGTTCTTC
many	TRBV25-1	TRBJ2-5	.	CASSETGAGQETQYF	TGTGCCAGCAGTGAAACAGGTGCAGGCCAAGAGACCCAGTACTTC
.	TRBV7-9	TRBJ2-3	.	CASSSSYLDTGDTQYF	TGTGCCAGCAGCTCCTCCTACTTGGATACGGGGGATACGCAGTATTTT
few	TRBV20-1	TRBJ2-1	.	CSARGTSHNEQFF	TGCAGTGCTAGAGGGACTTCTCACAATGAGCAGTTCTTC
.	TRBV4-3	TRBJ2-7	.	CASSQIGSGEQYF	TGCGCCAGCAGCCAAATCGGGTCAGGCGAGCAGTACTTC
.	TRBV7-9	TRBJ1-1	.	CASSLGGTLRRDTEAFF	TGTGCCAGCAGCTTAGGAGGGACCCTTAGGAGGGACACTGAAGCTTTCTTT
.	TRBV11-2	TRBJ2-7	TRBD2	CASSFVLAGPAGAYEQYF	TGTGCCAGCAGCTTCGTCCTAGCGGGTCCCGCGGGGGCCTACGAGCAGTACTTC
few	TRBV11-2	TRBJ2-7	.	CASSLGAGPFYEQYF	TGTGCCAGCAGCTTAGGGGCAGGGCCCTTTTACGAGCAGTACTTC
few	TRBV7-2	TRBJ2-7	.	CASSLGISRTYEQYF	TGTGCCAGCAGCTTAGGAATTAGCAGGACCTACGAGCAGTACTTC
few	TRBV11-2	TRBJ2-3	TRBD2	CASSLVQRESTDTQYF	TGTGCCAGCAGCTTAGTTCAGCGGGAGAGCACAGATACGCAGTATTTT
.	TRBV23-1	TRBJ1-5	.	CASSQAAGYSNQPQHF	TGCGCCAGCAGTCAAGCGGCAGGATATAGCAATCAGCCCCAGCATTTT
.	TRBV19	TRBJ2-1	TRBD2	CASSIWLAANNEQFF	TGTGCCAGTAGTATTTGGCTAGCGGCTAACAATGAGCAGTTCTTC
many	TRBV10-3	TRBJ1-1	.	CAISQSALNTEAFF	TGTGCCATATCCCAGTCAGCCCTGAACACTGAAGCTTTCTTT
few	TRBV6-5	TRBJ2-3	.	CASSYSNGKSTDTQYF	TGTGCCAGCAGTTACTCCAACGGGAAGAGCACAGATACGCAGTATTTT
.	TRBV6-5	TRBJ2-3	.	CASSYGVGPSFGNTQYF	TGTGCCAGCAGTTACGGGGTGGGGCCTTCCTTCGGAAATACGCAGTATTTT
.	TRBV27	TRBJ2-5	TRBD1	CASSSRTGAGRETQYF	TGTGCCAGCAGTTCACGCACAGGGGCAGGGAGAGAGACCCAGTACTTC
few	TRBV28	TRBJ2-5	TRBD2	CASSLGTNQETQYF	TGTGCCAGCAGTTTAGGGACTAACCAAGAGACCCAGTACTTC
few	TRBV4-3	TRBJ2-7	.	CASSQDLSFGQRGSYEQYF	TGCGCCAGCAGCCAAGATCTTTCTTTTGGGCAGAGAGGCTCCTACGAGCAGTACTTC